The 11 T cell receptor beta chains given below trace back to one sample, sequenced in a study of shared clonotypes between healthy human individuals. Some clones are missing from TCRdb's copy, which holds only in-frame ones; the method was immunoSEQ multiplex PCR. The sample holds about 1.5 million clones, approximately 98% seen once. The sequenced sample was naive CD4+ T cells sorted from blood. The subset here: CD45RA+ positively selected. The receptors stem from a man between 25 and 39 years old in good health.

This rearrangement joins TRBV7-2 to TRBJ1-1, with D hard to call. Trimming cost V 1 base and J 1 base, with 4 bases left between them. The CDR3 covers 13 residues. The germline V gene has CDR1 SGHTA and CDR2 FQGNSA. The CDR3 protein is CASSLERNTEAFF. The DNA for the CDR3 is TGTGCCAGCAGCTTAGAGAGGAACACTGAAGCTTTCTTT.

The CDR3 bases are TGTGCCAGCAGCCAAGCTATAGCGGGGGCATACAATGAGCAGTTCTTC. Translated: CASSQAIAGAYNEQFF. The chain links TRBV14 to TRBJ2-1; 9 positions agree with TRBD2. V shed 1 base and J 4 bases; nucleotides not matched to a gene: 5. Germline CDR1 SGHDN, CDR2 FVKESK. There are 16 residues in the CDR3.

This chain connects TRBV18 to TRBJ2-7; tentative D call: TRBD1 (6 bases). The CDR3 contains 15 residues. Germline-derived CDR1 and CDR2 are KGHSH and LQKENI. Trimming took 4 bases from V and 6 from J, leaving 19 bases between them. CDR3 nucleotides: TGTGCCAGCTCACAACGGTCTACAGGGTTGGGCGAGCAGTACTTC. Protein product: CASSQRSTGLGEQYF.

This clone was seen only a few times. The genes are TRBV14 and TRBJ2-4; no clear D gene. In germline, CDR1 is SGHDN, CDR2 FVKESK. This CDR3 contains 15 residues. V was pared by 1 base and J by 8 bases, with 15 bases between. CDR3 region: CASSQVNQPPYIQYF. The DNA of the CDR3 is TGTGCCAGCAGCCAAGTCAACCAGCCTCCGTACATTCAGTACTTC.

The genes are TRBV28 and TRBJ2-7, with 7 bases aligning to TRBD1. Trimming at V came to 8 bases and at J to 5 bases, leaving 9 bases not matched to a gene. The CDR3 is made up of 13 amino acids. Germline loops: CDR1 MDHEN, CDR2 SYDVKM. CDR3 protein: CASAPATGNEQYF. The CDR3 nucleotides are TGTGCCAGCGCCCCGGCGACAGGGAACGAGCAGTACTTC.

The chain joins TRBV9 to TRBJ2-5; the D gene is possibly TRBD2 (6 bases). The CDR3 has 15 residues. Germline V CDR1 and CDR2: SGDLS, YYNGEE. V lost 4 bases, J lost 2 bases, and 15 bases lay in between. CDR3 DNA: TGTGCCAGCAGCCTATCGGGACTCCTACAAGAGACCCAGTACTTC. This gives the protein CASSLSGLLQETQYF.

The chain combines TRBV5-1 with TRBJ2-5; possibly TRBD1 for D (6 bases). CDR1 is SGHRS, CDR2 YFSETQ, per germline. The CDR3 covers 16 residues. V lost 0 bases and J lost 1, with 13 bases in between. The CDR3 protein is CASSLAPATGQETQYF. DNA for the CDR3: TGCGCCAGCAGCTTGGCCCCGGCGACAGGCCAAGAGACCCAGTACTTC.

In nucleotides, the CDR3 is TGTGCCTGGAGTGTTTTGGGAATGAAGACCCAGTACTTC. Translated: CAWSVLGMKTQYF. The rearrangement uses TRBV30 and TRBJ2-5; D is unclear. Germline V gene lookup returns CDR1 GTSNPN and CDR2 SVGIG (reference sequence). V dropped 0 bases and J dropped 6 bases, with 11 bases sitting between them. The CDR3 has 13 residues.

The chain joins TRBV4-1 to TRBJ2-3; D may correspond to TRBD1 or TRBD2 (5 bases each). This CDR3 has 15 amino acids. CDR1 and CDR2 from the germline V gene are MGHRA and YSYEKL. The V and J ends lost 1 base and 3 bases respectively, with 11 bases between them. The CDR3 loop reads CASSQGQRKTDTQYF. DNA of the CDR3: TGCGCCAGCAGCCAAGGACAGCGGAAAACAGATACGCAGTATTTT.

The CDR3 here is CASSERLAGKDEETQYF. The CDR3 DNA reads TGTGCCAGCAGTGAAAGGCTAGCGGGGAAAGATGAAGAGACCCAGTACTTC. The gene calls are TRBV6-1 and TRBJ2-5; 9 bases are a match to TRBD2. CDR3 length: 17 amino acids. The germline V gene has CDR1 MNHNS and CDR2 SASEGT. The V segment lost 2 bases and the J segment 3 bases; nucleotides outside the gene matches: 10.

J is TRBJ2-3 and V is TRBV6-5, with TRBD2 identical over 7 bases. V was pared by 7 bases and J by 4 bases, with 5 bases of the junction left unmatched. Germline CDR1 and CDR2: MNHEY and SVGAGI. The CDR3 contains 13 residues. DNA for the CDR3: TGTGCCAGCAATGGGGGAGGGGCAGATACGCAGTATTTT. As protein: CASNGGGADTQYF.